These T cell receptor beta chains were read from a single sample in a study of control samples from healthy donors and cancer patients. Libraries were prepared by immunoSEQ multiplex PCR; TCRdb keeps only in-frame clonotypes and omits some of them. The sample shows about 60,000 clones, 95% to 97% of them seen only once. Material for sequencing was blood. Every receptor here comes from a woman under 30 in good health. CDR3s include the opening cysteine and the closing phenylalanine or tryptophan. The D gene is left open where the match is weak. Where a row states a size, it is once, few, many or the class of an expanded clone; other rows omit it.

CASSLLGVPKNIQYF,TGCGCCAGCAGCCTCCTTGGTGTACCCAAAAACATTCAGTACTTC,.,TRBV4-1,TRBJ2-4,.
CASSFPGQNEKLFF,TGTGCCAGCAGCTTCCCAGGGCAAAATGAAAAACTGTTTTTT,.,TRBV7-9,TRBJ1-4,.
CASSQVARQNYGYTF,TGCGCCAGCAGCCAAGTTGCAAGACAAAACTATGGCTACACCTTC,.,TRBV4-1,TRBJ1-2,.
CASRRGTSNQPQHF,TGTGCCAGCAGGAGGGGGACTAGCAATCAGCCCCAGCATTTT,.,TRBV27,TRBJ1-5,.
CASSLWALAGGPGELFF,TGTGCCAGCAGTTTATGGGCACTAGCGGGGGGGCCCGGGGAGCTGTTTTTT,.,TRBV28,TRBJ2-2,TRBD2
CASSQVAVGNLHF,TGTGCCAGCAGCCAAGTGGCGGTGGGGAACCTCCACTTT,once,TRBV14,TRBJ1-6,.
CAWSAGGGSPLHF,TGTGCCTGGAGTGCAGGGGGGGGATCACCCCTCCACTTT,.,TRBV30,TRBJ1-6,TRBD1
CASRGTAILNTEAFF,TGTGCCAGCAGGGGGACAGCAATTTTGAACACTGAAGCTTTCTTT,.,TRBV6-5,TRBJ1-1,TRBD1
CASSHPDRDYGYTF,TGCGCCAGCAGCCACCCTGACAGGGATTATGGCTACACCTTC,.,TRBV4-1,TRBJ1-2,TRBD1
CASSPRQGAGYGYTF,TGTGCCAGCAGCCCACGACAGGGGGCAGGCTATGGCTACACCTTC,.,TRBV7-9,TRBJ1-2,TRBD1
CASSDKGQGAYEQYF,TGTGCCAGCAGTGACAAGGGACAGGGGGCCTACGAGCAGTACTTC,.,TRBV6-6,TRBJ2-7,TRBD1
CASSTGTGDTDTQYF,TGCGCCAGCTCCACCGGGACAGGGGATACAGATACGCAGTATTTT,.,TRBV10-1,TRBJ2-3,TRBD1
CASSYSRVLDTEAFF,TGTGCCAGCAGTTACTCCCGGGTCTTAGACACTGAAGCTTTCTTT,.,TRBV6-5,TRBJ1-1,.
CASSFWQALQETQYF,TGTGCCAGCAGTTTTTGGCAGGCCCTCCAAGAGACCCAGTACTTC,.,TRBV28,TRBJ2-5,.
CASSQRWRGSYEQYF,TGTGCCAGCAGCCAACGGTGGAGGGGCTCCTACGAGCAGTACTTC,.,TRBV14,TRBJ2-7,.
CASMSGRTSNQPQHF,TGTGCCAGCATGAGTGGGAGAACTAGCAATCAGCCCCAGCATTTT,.,TRBV28,TRBJ1-5,.
CASSSTGGNGYTF,TGTGCCAGCAGCTCTACAGGGGGTAATGGCTACACCTTC,.,TRBV6-6,TRBJ1-2,TRBD1
CASSNPVKQGIQEKLFF,TGTGCCAGCAGCAACCCCGTTAAACAGGGGATTCAGGAAAAACTGTTTTTT,.,TRBV5-4,TRBJ1-4,TRBD1
CASSRDKETQYF,TGCGCCAGCAGCCGCGATAAAGAGACCCAGTACTTC,.,TRBV5-1,TRBJ2-5,.
CASSQRQGGTNYGYTF,TGTGCCAGCAGCCAAAGACAGGGAGGCACCAACTATGGCTACACCTTC,.,TRBV7-2,TRBJ1-2,TRBD1
CASSWTGGKSYEQYF,TGTGCCAGCAGCTGGACAGGGGGGAAATCCTACGAGCAGTACTTC,.,TRBV7-2,TRBJ2-7,TRBD1
CAWSPSRDRGRRDEKLFF,TGTGCCTGGAGTCCGTCCCGGGACAGGGGGCGTAGGGATGAAAAACTGTTTTTT,.,TRBV30,TRBJ1-4,TRBD1
CAWRFYLEETQYF,TGTGCCTGGAGATTCTACCTAGAAGAGACCCAGTACTTC,.,TRBV30,TRBJ2-5,.
CASSPRPIDTGELFF,TGTGCCAGCAGCCCCCGGCCGATAGACACCGGGGAGCTGTTTTTT,.,TRBV5-5,TRBJ2-2,.
CAWSVDWTSYEQYF,TGTGCCTGGAGTGTAGACTGGACCAGCTACGAGCAGTACTTC,.,TRBV30,TRBJ2-7,.
CASSDLAGGADTQYF,TGTGCCAGCAGTGACCTAGCGGGGGGCGCAGATACGCAGTATTTT,.,TRBV6-1,TRBJ2-3,TRBD2
CASSSSVGQGTLTDTQYF,TGTGCCAGCAGCTCCTCGGTCGGACAGGGGACTTTAACAGATACGCAGTATTTT,once,TRBV7-9,TRBJ2-3,TRBD1
CASSQQRGFSYNEQFF,TGCGCCAGCAGCCAACAGCGGGGGTTCTCCTACAATGAGCAGTTCTTC,.,TRBV4-3,TRBJ2-1,TRBD2
CASLMKRTGSGYTF,TGTGCCAGCCTGATGAAGCGTACAGGGAGCGGCTACACCTTC,.,TRBV2,TRBJ1-2,.
CASRDWREVSQPQHF,TGTGCCAGCAGGGATTGGAGGGAGGTCAGTCAGCCCCAGCATTTT,.,TRBV6-5,TRBJ1-5,.
CASSEGQNTEAFF,TGTGCCAGCAGCGAAGGACAGAACACTGAAGCTTTCTTT,.,TRBV9,TRBJ1-1,.
CAIFTGTGDQHGYTF,TGTGCCATTTTTACCGGGACAGGGGACCAGCACGGCTACACCTTC,.,TRBV10-3,TRBJ1-2,TRBD1
CASSRTGYYGYTF,TGTGCCAGCTCCCGGACAGGTTACTATGGCTACACCTTC,.,TRBV18,TRBJ1-2,TRBD1